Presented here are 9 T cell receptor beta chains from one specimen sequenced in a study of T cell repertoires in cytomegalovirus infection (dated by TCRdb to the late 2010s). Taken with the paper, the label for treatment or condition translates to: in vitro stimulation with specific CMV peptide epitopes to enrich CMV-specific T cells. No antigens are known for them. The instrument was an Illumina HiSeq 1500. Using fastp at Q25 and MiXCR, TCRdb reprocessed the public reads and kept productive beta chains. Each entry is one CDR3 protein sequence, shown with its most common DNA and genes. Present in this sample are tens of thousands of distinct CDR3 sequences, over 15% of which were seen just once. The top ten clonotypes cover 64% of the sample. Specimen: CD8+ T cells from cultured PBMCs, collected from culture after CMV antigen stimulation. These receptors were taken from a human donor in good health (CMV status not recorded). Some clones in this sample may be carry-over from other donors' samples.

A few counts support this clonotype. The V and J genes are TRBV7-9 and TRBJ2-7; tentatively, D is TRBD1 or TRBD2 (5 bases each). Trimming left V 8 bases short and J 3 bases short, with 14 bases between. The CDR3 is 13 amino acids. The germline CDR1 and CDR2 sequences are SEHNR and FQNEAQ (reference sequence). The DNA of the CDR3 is TGTGCCAGCGGGACCGTAACATTCTACGAGCAGTACTTC. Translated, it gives CASGTVTFYEQYF.

This CDR3 is CATYQGLETQYF. The CDR3 region has the DNA TGTGCCACTTACCAGGGGCTAGAGACCCAGTACTTC. The J gene is TRBJ2-5, the V gene TRBV2; D possibly corresponds to TRBD1 (6 bases). Germline V lookup: CDR1 SNHLY, CDR2 FYNNEI. V lost 10 bases and J lost 4, with 13 bases in between. The CDR3 has 12 residues.

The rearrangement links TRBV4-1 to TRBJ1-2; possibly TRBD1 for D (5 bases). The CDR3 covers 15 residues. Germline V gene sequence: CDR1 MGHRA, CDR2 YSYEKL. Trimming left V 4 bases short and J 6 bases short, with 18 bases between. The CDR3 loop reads CASSPWDSPRDGYTF. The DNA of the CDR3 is TGCGCCAGCAGCCCCTGGGACTCTCCCCGGGATGGCTACACCTTC.

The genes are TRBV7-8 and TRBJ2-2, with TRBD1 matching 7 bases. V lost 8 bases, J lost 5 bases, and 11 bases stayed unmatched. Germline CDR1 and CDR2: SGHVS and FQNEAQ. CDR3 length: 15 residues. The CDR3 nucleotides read TGTGCCAGCGCGTCAAAGGGGGCTGGTACCGGGGAGCTGTTTTTT. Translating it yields CASASKGAGTGELFF.

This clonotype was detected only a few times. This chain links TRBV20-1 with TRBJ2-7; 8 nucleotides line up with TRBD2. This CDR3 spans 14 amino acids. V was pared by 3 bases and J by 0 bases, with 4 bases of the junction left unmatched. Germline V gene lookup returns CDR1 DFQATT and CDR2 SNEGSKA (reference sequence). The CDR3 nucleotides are TGCAGTGCTAGGTTAGCGGGGAGCTCCTACGAGCAGTACTTC. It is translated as CSARLAGSSYEQYF.

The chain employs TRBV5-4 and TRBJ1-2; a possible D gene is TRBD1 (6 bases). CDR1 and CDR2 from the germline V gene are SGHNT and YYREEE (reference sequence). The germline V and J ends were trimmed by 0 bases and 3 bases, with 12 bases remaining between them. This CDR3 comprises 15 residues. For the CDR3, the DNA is TGTGCCAGCAGCTTGGACGGGGGGCTGTACTATGGCTACACCTTC. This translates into CASSLDGGLYYGYTF.

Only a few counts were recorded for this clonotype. For the CDR3, the DNA is TGTGCTAGTGGTTTAGGAGATACGCAGTATTTT. It yields the protein CASGLGDTQYF. The gene calls are TRBV12-5 and TRBJ2-3; D is undetermined. The CDR3 totals 11 residues. Trimming pared 3 bases from V and 5 bases from J, leaving 3 bases between. Germline V gives CDR1 LGHNT, CDR2 FRNRAP.

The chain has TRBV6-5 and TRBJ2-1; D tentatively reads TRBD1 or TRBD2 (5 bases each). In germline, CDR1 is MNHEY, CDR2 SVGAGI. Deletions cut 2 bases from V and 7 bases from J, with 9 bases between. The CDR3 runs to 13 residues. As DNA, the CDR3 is TGTGCCAGCAGTTACACAGAGGGGAATGAGCAGTTCTTC. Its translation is CASSYTEGNEQFF.

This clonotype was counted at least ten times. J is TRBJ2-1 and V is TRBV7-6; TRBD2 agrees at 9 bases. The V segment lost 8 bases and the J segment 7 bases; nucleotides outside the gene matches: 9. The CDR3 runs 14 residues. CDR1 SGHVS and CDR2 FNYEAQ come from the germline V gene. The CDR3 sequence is CASGAGGPKNEQFF. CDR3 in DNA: TGTGCCAGCGGGGCGGGAGGGCCGAAGAATGAGCAGTTCTTC.